This T cell receptor (beta chain) was sequenced during a study of blood T cell repertoires in COVID-19. Study at large: The United States, Italy and Spain supplied acute and convalescent COVID-19 samples. T cells, B-cell-depleted T cells, or PBMCs provided the cDNA or gDNA that served as material.

In the case of this clone: The same CDR3 arises from other DNA sequences in this sample as well.

Method: immunoSEQ multiplex PCR; TCRdb's copy keeps in-frame clones and lacks some. The sample has about 240,000 clones, approximately 78% seen once; the top ten hold around 12%. V dropped 6 bases and J dropped 2 bases, with 7 bases sitting between them. This CDR3 region has 12 residues. Per the germline V gene, CDR1 is KGHSH and CDR2 is LQKENI. The source material was peripheral blood. The chain joins TRBV18 to TRBJ2-5; D gene unclear. The sequence derives from a woman aged 55-69 years with active or convalescent COVID-19. The CDR3 DNA is TGTGCCAGCTCCCCTAATCAAGAGACCCAGTACTTC. It translates to CASSPNQETQYF.